This T cell receptor beta chain stems from a study of post-analysis software for immune sequencing data (dated by TCRdb to between 2015 and 2016). Turning to the overall study: The recorded disease courses included relapsing-remitting, secondary progressive and progressive-relapsing multiple sclerosis, and some patients had no subtype annotation. The patient repertoires were set against ten to eleven previously published healthy control repertoires from donors whose ages ranged from roughly 6 to 26 years. A subset of samples was prepared in parallel using single-end sample barcoding, then pooled and co-amplified after Illumina adapter ligation. General study outcomes and caveats: Direct clustering with F measure revealed strong co-clustering of samples prepared in the same batch, which led to a batch-effect correction. Compared with controls, multiple sclerosis patients had significantly lower normalized Chao1 diversity, a finding suggesting substantial peripheral T-cell clonal expansion. Roughly 5 TRBV segments, including TRBV5-6, TRBV5-1 and TRBV20-1, were significantly more frequent in patients than controls. The multiple sclerosis patient group was slightly younger than the control group.

Worth noting for this clonotype: The antigen this receptor binds is unknown. There are no base qualities to consult, and no much larger clone falls within one base.

The method behind the library was PCR. The reads were generated on an Illumina HiSeq 2500. To reduce PCR and sequencing biases, unique molecular identifiers were incorporated into the TCR beta cDNA libraries. Per 1 to 10 million input T cells, approximately 500,000 cDNA molecules were obtained, such that each molecule approximated one T cell. Patient libraries were prepared and sequenced with the same protocol used for the earlier healthy control dataset. Samples belonging to the same batch were prepared together, multiplexed and sequenced on a shared HiSeq lane. Under the source paper's analysis protocol: Raw barcoded reads were processed with MIGEC, and single-read molecular identifier groups were discarded before consensus assembly and CDR3 extraction. Clonotype tables were post-analysed with VDJtools, normalizing diversity by down-sampling all datasets to the smallest sample size. To correct batch-related cross-sample contamination, repertoire overlap clustering matched CDR3 amino acid sequences but not nucleotide sequences. Using fastp trimming at Q25 and MiXCR clonotype assembly, TCRdb reanalyzed the public sequencing data and kept in-frame beta chains. Rows matching on CDR3 protein sequence are summarized as one entry with the most common DNA and genes. For this entry, the V and J calls and clone size follow TCRdb and not the study's own pipeline. This sample is represented by approximately 690,000 distinct CDR3 sequences; approximately 60% of them were singletons. The ten largest account for 11% of the sample.

To demonstrate the VDJtools post-analysis software, the study profiled TCR beta repertoires from the peripheral blood of around 13 young patients with multiple sclerosis. The multiple sclerosis patients were children and adolescents between roughly 6 and 16 years of age. At the junction V is shortened by 1 base and J by 4 bases; bases outside the gene matches: 7. According to the germline V gene, CDR1 reads SGHAT and CDR2 reads FQNNGV. The CDR3, cysteine through phenylalanine, is 17 amino acids long. The CDR3 DNA has 51 bases and is translated from base 1. The sequence was obtained from a girl aged 2 to 9 with multiple sclerosis. The chain links TRBV11-2 with TRBJ2-1; TRBD2 lines up with 10 middle nucleotides. The specimen sequenced was blood. In nucleotide form, the sequence is TGTGCCAGCAGCTTAGGAACAGCGGGAGGGAAATACAATGAGCAGTTCTTC. This sequence encodes CASSLGTAGGKYNEQFF. Beyond the CDR3, the reference TRBV11-2 and TRBJ2-1 genes provide the residues; the full variable domain reads: EAGVAQSPRYKIIEKRQSVAFWCNPISGHATLYWYQQILGQGPKLLIQFQNNGVVDDSQLPKDRFSAERLKGVDSTLKIQPAKLEDSAVYLCASSLGTAGGKYNEQFFGPGTRLTVL.